The 14 T cell receptor beta chains given below trace back to one sample, sequenced in a study of blood T cell repertoires in COVID-19. Some clones are missing from TCRdb's copy, which holds only in-frame ones; the method was immunoSEQ multiplex PCR. The data show just over 650,000 clones, about 90% seen once. Sequencing input: peripheral blood. Every receptor here comes from a woman younger than 30 with acute or convalescent COVID-19.

The chain links TRBV10-3 to TRBJ1-2; TRBD1 is a possible D gene (6 bases). This CDR3 has 17 residues. CDR1 is ENHRY and CDR2 is SYGVKD in the germline V gene. V lost 3 bases and J lost 2, with 19 bases in between. CDR3: CAISDPRGGPDNYGYTF. CDR3 DNA sequence: TGTGCCATCAGTGATCCGAGGGGGGGACCCGACAACTATGGCTACACCTTC.

CDR3 residues: CASSQVDRGGYGYTF. The CDR3 nucleotides are TGTGCCAGCAGCCAAGTCGACAGGGGCGGCTATGGCTACACCTTC. V and J are TRBV14 and TRBJ1-2; 8 bases align to TRBD1. In germline, CDR1 is SGHDN, CDR2 FVKESK. This CDR3 region has 15 residues. The J segment lost 4 bases and the V segment lost 1 base, leaving 5 bases of the junction unmatched.

V usage is TRBV9 and J usage is TRBJ1-4; 7 bases are a match to TRBD1. CDR1 SGDLS and CDR2 YYNGEE come from the germline V gene. V was clipped by 0 bases and J by 0 bases; unmatched bases: 5. The CDR3 covers 17 residues. CDR3 sequence (DNA): TGTGCCAGCAGCGTAGGGGGGGACAGTCCAACTAATGAAAAACTGTTTTTT. As protein: CASSVGGDSPTNEKLFF.

The chain is built from TRBV30 and TRBJ1-2; maybe TRBD1 (5 bases). Germline values: CDR1 GTSNPN, CDR2 SVGIG (reference sequence). Trimming pared 6 bases from V and 6 bases from J, leaving 23 bases between. The CDR3 totals 15 residues. CDR3 loop: CACSLTPPGFHGYTF. DNA for the CDR3: TGTGCCTGCTCGCTAACACCGCCAGGGTTCCATGGCTACACCTTC.

This clone appeared once. J is TRBJ1-1 and V is TRBV30; D not resolved. Per the germline V gene, CDR1 is GTSNPN and CDR2 is SVGIG (reference sequence). This CDR3 has 13 amino acids. Trimming stripped 4 bases from V and 8 bases from J, with 17 bases between. The CDR3 is CAWNSLRGGEAFF. CDR3 DNA sequence: TGTGCCTGGAATTCCCTTCGAGGAGGAGAAGCTTTCTTT.

DNA of the CDR3: TGCGCCAGCAGCTTGGAGATCGGGATGAACACTGAAGCTTTCTTT. It is translated as CASSLEIGMNTEAFF. J is TRBJ1-1 and V is TRBV5-1; D remains ambiguous. The CDR3 totals 15 residues. Trimming cost V 0 bases and J 0 bases, with 9 bases left between them. Germline V gene sequence: CDR1 SGHRS, CDR2 YFSETQ. Together with reference TRBV5-1 and TRBJ1-1, the CDR3 gives the full variable domain: KAGVTQTPRYLIKTRGQQVTLSCSPISGHRSVSWYQQTPGQGLQFLFEYFSETQRNKGNFPGRFSGRQFSNSRSEMNVSTLELGDSALYLCASSLEIGMNTEAFFGQGTRLTVV.

V gene TRBV27 combines with J gene TRBJ1-5; tentatively, D is TRBD1 (5 bases). V was pared by 8 bases and J by 1 base, with 12 bases between. Germline V lookup: CDR1 MNHEY, CDR2 SMNVEV (reference sequence). This CDR3 contains 14 residues. CDR3 residues: CASGGGSSNQPQHF. CDR3 sequence (DNA): TGTGCCAGCGGGGGAGGGTCGAGCAATCAGCCCCAGCATTTT.

This rearrangement joins TRBV29-1 to TRBJ1-6; 8 nucleotides match TRBD1. V shed 6 bases and J 3 bases; nucleotides not matched to a gene: 1. The CDR3 loop spans 13 amino acids. Germline V gene sequence: CDR1 SQVTM, CDR2 ANQGSEA. The CDR3 region is CSVGQGYNSPLHF. CDR3 nucleotide sequence: TGCAGCGTCGGACAGGGCTATAATTCACCCCTCCACTTT.

The chain employs TRBV10-3 and TRBJ1-2; TRBD1 is a possible D gene (6 bases). The germline V and J ends were trimmed by 10 bases and 4 bases, with 19 bases remaining between them. CDR1 and CDR2 (germline): ENHRY, SYGVKD. CDR3 size: 14 residues. The CDR3 DNA sequence: TGTGCCACTGCAAAGGGGGGGGCGGGCTATGGCTACACCTTC. It specifies CATAKGGAGYGYTF.

The rearrangement joins TRBV7-6 to TRBJ1-3, with D possibly being TRBD1 (5 bases). Trimming cost V 3 bases and J 8 bases, with 23 bases left between them. CDR3 length equals 17 residues. Germline CDR1 is SGHVS and CDR2 is FNYEAQ. The CDR3 region is CASSFGLRRGTGDTIYF. The CDR3 region has the DNA TGTGCCAGCAGCTTTGGATTAAGGAGGGGAACCGGGGACACCATATATTTT.

This chain links TRBV7-2 with TRBJ2-1, with 11 bases identical to TRBD2. The CDR3 length is 18 residues. From germline, CDR1 is SGHTA and CDR2 FQGNSA. The V segment lost 3 bases and the J segment 0 bases; nucleotides outside the gene matches: 7. The CDR3: CASSFHRLAGSSYNEQFF. The CDR3 DNA reads as TGTGCCAGCAGCTTCCACCGACTAGCGGGGAGCTCCTACAATGAGCAGTTCTTC.

This clone has more than one count but fewer than ten. The rearrangement joins TRBV19 to TRBJ2-1; 13 nucleotides line up with TRBD2. The germline V gene has CDR1 LNHDA and CDR2 SQIVND (reference sequence). J was trimmed by 2 bases and V by 5 bases; bases with no gene match: 6. The CDR3 loop spans 17 amino acids. This chain's CDR3 is CASSPGTSGDTYNEQFF. The CDR3 coding sequence is TGTGCCAGTAGTCCCGGGACTAGCGGGGACACCTACAATGAGCAGTTCTTC.

The V gene is TRBV7-2, the J gene TRBJ1-6; D uncertain. Looked up from germline, CDR1 is SGHTA and CDR2 is FQGNSA. The CDR3 spans 15 residues. V lost 2 bases, J lost 8 bases, and 13 bases lay in between. The CDR3 DNA is TGTGCCAGCAGCTTATCAGGCCTGGGAGATTCACCCCTCCACTTT. Translating it yields CASSLSGLGDSPLHF. Variable domain in full (rest from reference TRBV7-2 and TRBJ1-6): GAGVSQSPSNKVTEKGKDVELRCDPISGHTALYWYRQSLGQGLEFLIYFQGNSAPDKSGLPSDRFSAERTGGSVSTLTIQRTQQEDSAVYLCASSLSGLGDSPLHFGNGTRLTVT.

The chain uses TRBV7-6 and TRBJ2-7; the match to TRBD1 covers 7 bases. Trimming cost V 5 bases and J 2 bases; bases outside gene matches: 3. Germline CDR1 SGHVS, CDR2 FNYEAQ. The CDR3 sequence is 13 residues long. For the CDR3, the DNA is TGTGCCAGCAGCCCGGGACAGCCCTACGAGCAGTACTTC. Its translation is CASSPGQPYEQYF.